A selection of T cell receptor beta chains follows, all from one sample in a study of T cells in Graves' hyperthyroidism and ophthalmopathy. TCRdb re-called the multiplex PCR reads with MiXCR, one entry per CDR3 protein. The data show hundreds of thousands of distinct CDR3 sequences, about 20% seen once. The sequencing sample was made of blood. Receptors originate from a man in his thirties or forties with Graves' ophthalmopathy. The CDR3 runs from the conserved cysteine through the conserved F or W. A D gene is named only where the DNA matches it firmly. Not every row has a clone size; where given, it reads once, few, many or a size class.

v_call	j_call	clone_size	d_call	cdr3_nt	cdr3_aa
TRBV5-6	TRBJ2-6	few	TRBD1	TGTGCCAGCAGCTCGGGACAGGGGGTTGAGGCTGGGGCCAACGTCCTGACTTTC	CASSSGQGVEAGANVLTF
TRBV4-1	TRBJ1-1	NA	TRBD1	TGCGCCAGCAGCCAAGGGGACAGGGGGCGACCCAACACTGAAGCTTTCTTT	CASSQGDRGRPNTEAFF
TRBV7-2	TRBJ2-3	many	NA	TGTGCCAGCAGCCCCCCGGTCGGCACAGATACGCAGTATTTT	CASSPPVGTDTQYF
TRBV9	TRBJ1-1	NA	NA	TGTGCCAGCAGCGCTCAACAGGGCTTGGCTGAAGCTTTCTTT	CASSAQQGLAEAFF
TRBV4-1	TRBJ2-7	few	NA	TGCGCCAGCAGCCAAGCGGACAGACTCTACGAGCAGTACTTC	CASSQADRLYEQYF
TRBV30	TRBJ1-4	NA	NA	TGTGCATGTCGGGGTCATAATGAAAAACTGTTTTTT	CACRGHNEKLFF
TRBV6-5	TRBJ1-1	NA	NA	TGTGCCAGCAGTTATTTCTCGGGTCAGGCTGAAGCTTTCTTT	CASSYFSGQAEAFF
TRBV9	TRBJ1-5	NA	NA	TGTGCCAGCAGCGTAGGGGGCCTTAGCAATCAGCCCCAGCATTTT	CASSVGGLSNQPQHF
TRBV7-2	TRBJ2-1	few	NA	TGTGCCAGCAGCCCGTGGACAGCCTTGGGCAATGAGCAGTTCTTC	CASSPWTALGNEQFF
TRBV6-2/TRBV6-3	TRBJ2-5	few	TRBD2	TGTGCCAGCAGGTCCCTAGCGGGAGGGCAGGGGACCCAGTACTTC	CASRSLAGGQGTQYF
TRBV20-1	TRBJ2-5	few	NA	TGCAGTGCACCGGGACGACCCAAAGAGACCCAGTACTTC	CSAPGRPKETQYF
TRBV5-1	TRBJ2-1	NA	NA	TGCGCCAGCAGCTCTGACTACCACAATGAGCAGTTCTTC	CASSSDYHNEQFF
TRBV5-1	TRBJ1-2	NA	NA	TGCGCCAGCAGCTTTACGTCCGGGGGCAGAGACTATGGCTACACCTTC	CASSFTSGGRDYGYTF
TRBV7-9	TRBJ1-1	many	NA	TGTGCCAGCAGCGGTTCAACACAAGAAGCTTTCTTT	CASSGSTQEAFF
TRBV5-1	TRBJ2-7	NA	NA	TGCGCCAGCAGCTTGGTGCGGACCCCCTACGAGCAGTACTTC	CASSLVRTPYEQYF
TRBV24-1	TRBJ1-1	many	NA	TGTGCCACCACTAAGTGGGGGATCGCTGAAGCTTTCTTT	CATTKWGIAEAFF
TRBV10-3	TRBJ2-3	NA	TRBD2	TGTGCCATCAGTGGCGGGGGGCTAGCGGGAGTGGATACGCAGTATTTT	CAISGGGLAGVDTQYF
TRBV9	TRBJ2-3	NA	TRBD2	TGTGCCAGCAACCCAACCGGGACTAGTGCAGATACGCAGTATTTT	CASNPTGTSADTQYF
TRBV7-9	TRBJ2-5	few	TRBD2	TGTGCCAGCAGCTTAGCGTCGGGACTAGCGGGAGGGCGAGCTCAAGAGACCCAGTACTTC	CASSLASGLAGGRAQETQYF
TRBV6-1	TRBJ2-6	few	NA	TGTGCCAGCAGTACATGGCGAGGGGCCAACGTCCTGACTTTC	CASSTWRGANVLTF
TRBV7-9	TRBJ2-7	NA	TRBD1	TGTGCCAGCAGCCCGGGACAGGGAGTGAGGTACGAGCAGTACTTC	CASSPGQGVRYEQYF
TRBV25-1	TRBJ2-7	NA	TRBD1	TGTGCCAGCAGTACACACATTGGGGACAGGATCTACGAGCAGTACTTC	CASSTHIGDRIYEQYF
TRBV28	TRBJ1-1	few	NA	TGTGCCAGCAGTTCTCCTAGGGGGGGACCCGCTGAAGCTTTCTTT	CASSSPRGGPAEAFF
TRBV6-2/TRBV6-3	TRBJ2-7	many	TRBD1	TGTGCCAGCAGCGCGACAGGGGGACCGAACGAGCAGTACTTC	CASSATGGPNEQYF
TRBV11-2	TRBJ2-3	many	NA	TGTGCCAGCAGCTATCTCACAGATACGCAGTATTTT	CASSYLTDTQYF
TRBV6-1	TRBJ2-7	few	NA	TGTGCCAGCAGTCCACGCAGGGAGACCTACGAGCAGTACTTC	CASSPRRETYEQYF
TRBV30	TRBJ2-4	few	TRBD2	TGTGCCTGGAGTCTTAGCGGGAGGGGGGCCAAAAACATTCAGTACTTC	CAWSLSGRGAKNIQYF
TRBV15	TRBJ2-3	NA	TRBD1	TGTGCCACCAGCAGAGATCTGGGGACAGGGGAGACAGATACGCAGTATTTT	CATSRDLGTGETDTQYF
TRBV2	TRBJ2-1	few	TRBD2	TGTGCCAGCAAGTCTAGCGGGAGCCACAATGAGCAGTTCTTC	CASKSSGSHNEQFF
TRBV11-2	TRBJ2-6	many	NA	TGTGCCAGCAGCCCGCAAGGGCTTGGGGCCAACGTCCTGACTTTC	CASSPQGLGANVLTF
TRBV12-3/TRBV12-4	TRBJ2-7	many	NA	TGTGCCAGCAGTTTCTCTGGTTTCCCCTACGAGCAGTACTTC	CASSFSGFPYEQYF
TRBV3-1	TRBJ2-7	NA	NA	TGTGCCAGCAGCCAAGATCCTCGGCGGTTGAGCTCCTACGAGCAGTACTTC	CASSQDPRRLSSYEQYF
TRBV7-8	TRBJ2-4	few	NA	TGTGCCAGCAGCTTATACCCCAGGGAAAAAAACATTCAGTACTTC	CASSLYPREKNIQYF
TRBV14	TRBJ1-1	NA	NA	TGTGCCAGCAGCCGAGGGTGGGTGAACACTGAAGCTTTCTTT	CASSRGWVNTEAFF
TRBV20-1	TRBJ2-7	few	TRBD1	TGCAGTGCTAGAGATAGGACCGGAAGGGGGCTAATCGACGAGCAGTACTTC	CSARDRTGRGLIDEQYF
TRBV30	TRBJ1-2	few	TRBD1	TGTGCCTGGAGTGCTCGGACAGGGTCCCATGGCTACACCTTC	CAWSARTGSHGYTF